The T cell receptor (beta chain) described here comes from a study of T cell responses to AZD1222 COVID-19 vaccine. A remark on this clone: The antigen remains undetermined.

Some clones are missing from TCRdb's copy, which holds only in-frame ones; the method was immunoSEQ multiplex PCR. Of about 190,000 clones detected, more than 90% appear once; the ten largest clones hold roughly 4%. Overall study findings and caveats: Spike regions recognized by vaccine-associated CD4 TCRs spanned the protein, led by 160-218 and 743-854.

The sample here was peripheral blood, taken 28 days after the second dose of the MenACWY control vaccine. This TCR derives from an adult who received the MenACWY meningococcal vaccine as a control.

CDR3 region: CASSSSGRGQETQYF. For the CDR3, the DNA is TGTGCCAGCAGTTCGAGCGGGAGGGGCCAAGAGACCCAGTACTTC. The chain employs TRBV28 and TRBJ2-5; 10 positions match TRBD2. The CDR3 has 15 residues. The V gene's germline CDR1 is MDHEN and CDR2 SYDVKM. The junction had 3 bases not matched to a gene; V was cut back by 4 bases and J by 1 base.